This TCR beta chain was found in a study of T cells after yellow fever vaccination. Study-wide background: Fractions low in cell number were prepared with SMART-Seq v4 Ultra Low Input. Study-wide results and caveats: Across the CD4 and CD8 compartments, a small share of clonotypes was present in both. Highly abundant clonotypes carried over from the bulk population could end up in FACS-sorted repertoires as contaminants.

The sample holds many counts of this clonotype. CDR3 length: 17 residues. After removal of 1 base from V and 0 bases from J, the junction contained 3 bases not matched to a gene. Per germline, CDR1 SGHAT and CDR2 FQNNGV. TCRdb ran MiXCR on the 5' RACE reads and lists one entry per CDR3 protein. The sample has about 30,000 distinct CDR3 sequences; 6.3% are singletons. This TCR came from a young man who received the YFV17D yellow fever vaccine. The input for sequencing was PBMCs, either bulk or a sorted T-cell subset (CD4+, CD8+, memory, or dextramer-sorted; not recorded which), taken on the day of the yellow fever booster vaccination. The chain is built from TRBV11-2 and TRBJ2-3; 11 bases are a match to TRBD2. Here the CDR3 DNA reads TGTGCCAGCAGCTTAGGGGCTAGCGGGAGGAGCACAGATACGCAGTATTTT. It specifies CASSLGASGRSTDTQYF. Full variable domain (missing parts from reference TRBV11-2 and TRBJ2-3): EAGVAQSPRYKIIEKRQSVAFWCNPISGHATLYWYQQILGQGPKLLIQFQNNGVVDDSQLPKDRFSAERLKGVDSTLKIQPAKLEDSAVYLCASSLGASGRSTDTQYFGPGTRLTVL.